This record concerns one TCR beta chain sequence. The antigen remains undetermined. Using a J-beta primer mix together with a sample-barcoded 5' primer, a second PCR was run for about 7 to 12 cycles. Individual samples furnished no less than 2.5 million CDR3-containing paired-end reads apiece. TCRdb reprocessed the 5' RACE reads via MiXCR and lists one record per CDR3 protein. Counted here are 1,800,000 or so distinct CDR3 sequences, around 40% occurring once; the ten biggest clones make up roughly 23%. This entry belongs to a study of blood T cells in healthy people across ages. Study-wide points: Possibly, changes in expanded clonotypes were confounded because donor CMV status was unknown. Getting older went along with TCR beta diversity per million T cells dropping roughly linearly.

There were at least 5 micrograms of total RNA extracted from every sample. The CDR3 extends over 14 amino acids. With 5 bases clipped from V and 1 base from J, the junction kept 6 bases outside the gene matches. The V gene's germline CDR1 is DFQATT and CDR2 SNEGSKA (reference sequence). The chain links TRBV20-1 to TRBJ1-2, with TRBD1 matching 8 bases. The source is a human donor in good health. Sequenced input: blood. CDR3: CSAHDRGVNYGYTF. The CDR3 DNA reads TGCAGTGCTCACGACAGGGGAGTTAACTATGGCTACACCTTC.